Below, 20 T cell receptor beta chains from the same sample are listed, as sequenced in a study of regulatory T cells in long-lasting Graves disease. Time point denoted: newly diagnosed GD, antithyroid drugs for less than 3 months. Isolated PBMC RNA provided the starting material for the TCR library. Construction of TCR beta libraries relied on iRepertoire HTBI primers and on Arm-PCR targeting CDR3 regions. One entry per CDR3 protein results from TCRdb running MiXCR on the multiplex PCR reads. Of around 250,000 distinct CDR3 sequences listed, around 21% are singletons. The material was peripheral blood mononuclear cells (PBMCs), obtained at new diagnosis, from a patient treated with antithyroid drugs. The receptor set was obtained from a female donor with Graves disease.

This clonotype was counted at least ten times. The J gene is TRBJ1-5, the V gene TRBV28, with 8 bases that match TRBD1. Trimming removed 3 bases from V and 1 base from J; junction bases left unmatched: 11. CDR1 is MDHEN, CDR2 SYDVKM, per germline. CDR3 length: 18 residues. CDR3 protein: CASSFQGQGARSNQPQHF. The CDR3, as DNA: TGTGCCAGCAGTTTTCAGGGTCAGGGGGCGCGCAGCAATCAGCCCCAGCATTTT.

There are many counts of this clonotype. The J gene is TRBJ2-3, the V gene TRBV4-3, with unresolved D. CDR1 and CDR2 from the germline V gene are LGHNA and YSLEER. The CDR3 consists of 13 residues. V lost 6 bases and J 3 bases, leaving 10 bases between the germline ends. This CDR3 is CASRQMNTDTQYF. Here the CDR3 DNA reads TGCGCCAGCAGGCAAATGAATACAGATACGCAGTATTTT.

This clonotype has at least ten counts. One junction end disagrees with the germline gene, perhaps due to a read error. This chain links TRBV5-5 with TRBJ1-2; 7 positions agree with TRBD1. Germline V lookup: CDR1 SGHKS, CDR2 YYEKEE (reference sequence). The length of the CDR3 is 12 residues. CDR3 loop: CASSSGTDGYTF. The CDR3 nucleotides are TGCGCCAGCAGCTCGGGGACAGATGGCTACACCTTC.

There are many counts of this clonotype. This chain uses TRBV12-3 or TRBV12-4 with TRBJ2-7, with TRBD2 matching 8 bases. Trimming removed 7 bases from V and 5 bases from J; junction bases left unmatched: 7. This CDR3 has 13 residues. The chain's CDR3 is CASTFGRDNEQYF. The CDR3 bases are TGTGCCAGCACATTCGGGAGGGACAACGAGCAGTACTTC.

This clonotype was observed many times. The V and J genes are TRBV2 and TRBJ2-5, with TRBD2 as a possible D gene (6 bases). Trimming removed 6 bases at V and 3 bases at J, with 11 bases between. CDR3 length equals 13 residues. The germline gives CDR1 SNHLY, CDR2 FYNNEI. Here the CDR3 reads CASSRGEEETQYF. In DNA, the CDR3 is TGTGCCAGCAGCCGCGGGGAGGAAGAGACCCAGTACTTC.

There are a few counts of this clonotype. This sequence joins TRBV9 and TRBJ2-5; the match to TRBD1 covers 7 bases. CDR3 length: 14 residues. The ends lost 0 bases at V and 7 bases at J; junction bases unmatched: 6. The germline V gene has CDR1 SGDLS and CDR2 YYNGEE. CDR3 in DNA: TGTGCCAGCAGCGTAGGACAGGGCGGAGGGACCCAGTACTTC. As protein: CASSVGQGGGTQYF.

There are many counts of this clonotype. The gene calls are TRBV20-1 and TRBJ1-2, with D maybe TRBD1 (5 bases). The length of the CDR3 is 13 residues. Germline V gene sequence: CDR1 DFQATT, CDR2 SNEGSKA (reference sequence). The CDR3 reads CSTNPWGTDGYTF. The CDR3 nucleotides are TGCAGCACCAACCCCTGGGGGACTGATGGCTACACCTTC.

This clonotype was observed a few times. J is TRBJ2-2 and V is TRBV6-1, with 14 nucleotides matching TRBD2. This CDR3 comprises 16 residues. Germline CDR1 is MNHNS and CDR2 is SASEGT. After removal of 6 bases from V and 4 bases from J, the junction contained 4 bases not matched to a gene. DNA for the CDR3: TGTGCCAGCAGGACTAGCGGGGGGGCACTCACCGGGGAGCTGTTTTTT. Translation gives CASRTSGGALTGELFF.

This clonotype was seen a few times. The chain joins TRBV19 to TRBJ1-2, with 8 nucleotides matching TRBD1. The CDR3 consists of 14 residues. Per germline, CDR1 LNHDA and CDR2 SQIVND (reference sequence). V lost 4 bases to trimming and J lost 4 bases; unmatched junction nucleotides: 5. The CDR3 nucleotides are TGTGCCAGTAGTACCACGACAGGGGCCTATGGCTACACCTTC. It translates to CASSTTTGAYGYTF.

This clonotype came up many times. This chain joins TRBV27 and TRBJ2-3, with 7 bases identical to TRBD2. With 8 bases clipped from V and 5 bases from J, the junction kept 10 bases outside the gene matches. CDR1 is MNHEY, CDR2 SMNVEV, per germline (reference sequence). The CDR3 sequence is 14 residues long. CDR3 loop: CASGLAVGLDTQYF. CDR3 bases: TGTGCCAGCGGTCTAGCGGTGGGGTTAGATACGCAGTATTTT.

This clonotype has a count of ten or more. V is TRBV7-9 and J is TRBJ2-5, with D perhaps given as TRBD1 or TRBD2 (5 bases each). V was shortened by 3 bases and J by 3 bases, with 11 bases between the two germline ends. This CDR3 region has 14 residues. Germline loops: CDR1 SEHNR, CDR2 FQNEAQ (reference sequence). In DNA, the CDR3 is TGTGCCAGCAGCTTCACTCAGGGAGAAGAGACCCAGTACTTC. It yields the protein CASSFTQGEETQYF.

Many counts were recorded for this clonotype. The CDR3 reads CASSQGTDNYGYTF. CDR3 DNA sequence: TGTGCCAGCAGCCAGGGGACAGACAACTATGGCTACACCTTC. The V call is TRBV11-1, the J call TRBJ1-2, with 7 bases that match TRBD1. The V gene's germline CDR1 is SGHAT and CDR2 FQDESV (reference sequence). Germline trimming cut 5 bases from V and 2 bases from J; bases unmatched to any gene: 5. The CDR3 loop spans 14 amino acids.

This clonotype was seen a few times. The CDR3 DNA reads as TGCAGTGCTAGGCGACCCAGGACAGCGAACAATGAGCAGTTCTTC. Translation: CSARRPRTANNEQFF. This chain links TRBV20-1 with TRBJ2-1, with D tentatively TRBD1 (6 bases). Trimming shortened V by 3 bases and J by 5 bases, and 17 bases separated the two germline ends. The CDR3 sequence is 15 residues long. Germline assignment: CDR1 DFQATT and CDR2 SNEGSKA (reference sequence).

This clonotype appeared many times. The genes are TRBV28 and TRBJ1-5, with TRBD1 as a possible D gene (5 bases). The length of the CDR3 is 14 residues. Trimming left V 6 bases short and J 5 bases short, with 14 bases between. Germline CDR1 and CDR2: MDHEN and SYDVKM. The CDR3 sequence is CASSGGGADQPQHF. For the CDR3, the DNA is TGTGCCAGCAGCGGTGGGGGAGCAGATCAGCCCCAGCATTTT.

The chain is built from TRBV10-3 and TRBJ2-6; 10 positions agree with TRBD1. The CDR3 has 19 amino acids. J gave up 3 bases and V 2 bases, and 10 bases lay outside the gene matches. Germline V gives CDR1 ENHRY, CDR2 SYGVKD. CDR3 region: CAISERQGAWTSGANVLTF. CDR3 DNA sequence: TGTGCCATCAGTGAGCGACAGGGGGCCTGGACGAGTGGGGCCAACGTCCTGACTTTC.

This clonotype appeared many times. The chain recombines TRBV19 with TRBJ1-5; D is undetermined. Trimming cost V 5 bases and J 6 bases, with 14 bases left between them. The germline V gene has CDR1 LNHDA and CDR2 SQIVND (reference sequence). The CDR3 is 14 residues long. The CDR3, as DNA: TGTGCCAGTAGTCCCCTGGCAGGCGGTCAGCCCCAGCATTTT. This codes for CASSPLAGGQPQHF. The variable domain in full, with the rest retrieved from reference TRBV19 and TRBJ1-5, is DGGITQSPKYLFRKEGQNVTLSCEQNLNHDAMYWYRQDPGQGLRLIYYSQIVNDFQKGDIAEGYSVSREKKESFPLTVTSAQKNPTAFYLCASSPLAGGQPQHFGDGTRLSIL.

This clonotype was seen ten or more times. The rearrangement links TRBV4-3 to TRBJ1-1; D is unclear. The ends were cut back, 3 bases at V and 5 bases at J, with 13 bases in the middle. Germline V gene data show CDR1 as LGHNA and CDR2 as YSLEER. The CDR3 totals 14 residues. The CDR3 reads CASSQNFRGTEAFF. Written as DNA, the CDR3 is TGCGCCAGCAGCCAGAATTTTAGAGGTACTGAAGCTTTCTTT.

Comments on this clonotype: A much larger clone lies one base from this, so it may be a read error. V and J are TRBV6-1 and TRBJ1-2; D remains unclear. Trimming took 6 bases from V and 4 from J, leaving 15 bases between them. The CDR3 length is 14 residues. Per germline, CDR1 MNHNS and CDR2 SASEGT. This CDR3 reads CASRRISFSYGYTF. DNA for the CDR3: TGTGCCAGCAGGCGGATCAGCTTTAGCTATGGCTACACCTTC.

Many counts were recorded for this clonotype. The V call is TRBV28, the J call TRBJ2-3, with 12 bases lining up with TRBD2. The germline gives CDR1 MDHEN, CDR2 SYDVKM. The CDR3 sequence is 14 residues long. V lost 8 bases to trimming and J lost 2 bases; unmatched junction nucleotides: 2. The CDR3 DNA sequence: TGTGCCAGCCGACTAGCGGGAGTCACAGATACGCAGTATTTT. This translates into CASRLAGVTDTQYF.

As regards this clonotype: Just one base apart from a much larger clone, this may be a read error. CDR3 protein: CASSWDRQLNEELFF. The CDR3 nucleotides are TGTGCCAGCAGCTGGGACCGACAGCTTAATGAAGAACTGTTTTTT. This chain connects TRBV5-6 to TRBJ1-4; tentatively, D is TRBD1 (5 bases). The germline V gene has CDR1 SGHDT and CDR2 YYEEEE. The CDR3 runs to 15 residues.